Following are 23 T cell receptor beta chains from one sample sequenced in a study of technical replicates of blood from a few donors. Profiled with immunoSEQ multiplex PCR; TCRdb holds only in-frame clones, not every one. The table has about 62,000 clones, 70% to 90% seen once. Sequencing input: PBMCs. Receptors originate from a human donor in good health. Some clones in this sample may be carry-over from other donors' samples.

This clone came up a few times. This chain connects TRBV6-1 to TRBJ1-3; D gene unclear. The germline gives CDR1 MNHNS, CDR2 SASEGT. The CDR3 contains 15 residues. Trimming shortened V by 2 bases and J by 2 bases, and 10 bases separated the two germline ends. The CDR3 protein is CASSEQEEAGNTIYF. As DNA, the CDR3 is TGTGCCAGCAGTGAACAGGAGGAGGCTGGAAACACCATATATTTT.

This sequence joins TRBV2 and TRBJ2-5, with TRBD1 matching over 7 bases. This CDR3 has 14 amino acids. V was pared by 8 bases and J by 2 bases, with 8 bases of the junction left unmatched. Looked up from germline, CDR1 is SNHLY and CDR2 is FYNNEI. This CDR3 is CASQEGQLQETQYF. CDR3 nucleotides: TGTGCCAGCCAAGAGGGACAGCTACAAGAGACCCAGTACTTC.

The rearrangement uses TRBV7-3 and TRBJ1-6; 8 bases line up with TRBD1. The J segment lost 8 bases and the V segment lost 5 bases, leaving 8 bases of the junction unmatched. The CDR3 is 15 residues long. CDR1 is SGHTA, CDR2 FQGTGA, per germline. The CDR3 DNA reads TGTGCCAGCAGCCAAAGGACAGGGTGGGATTCACCCCTCCACTTT. It translates to CASSQRTGWDSPLHF.

The J gene is TRBJ1-1, the V gene TRBV29-1; possible D gene TRBD1, 6 bases. The CDR3 runs to 14 residues. The germline CDR1 and CDR2 sequences are SQVTM and ANQGSEA. The V end was cut by 2 bases, the J end by 2 bases, with 12 bases between. CDR3 DNA sequence: TGCAGCGTTGAAATCGTCAGGGGAAACACTGAAGCTTTCTTT. Its protein is CSVEIVRGNTEAFF.

V and J are TRBV6-5 and TRBJ2-7, with a weak D call TRBD2 (7 bases). Trimming took 2 bases from V and 6 from J, leaving 20 bases between them. The CDR3 contains 16 residues. Looked up from germline, CDR1 is MNHEY and CDR2 is SVGAGI. The CDR3 is CASSYRSRGASREQYF. CDR3 nucleotide sequence: TGTGCCAGCAGTTACAGAAGTCGGGGGGCGTCCCGCGAGCAGTACTTC.

The chain is built from TRBV7-9 and TRBJ1-2; D is undetermined. The V gene lost 5 bases and the J gene lost 2 bases, with 15 bases spanning the gap. The CDR3 runs to 15 residues. Germline-derived CDR1 and CDR2 are SEHNR and FQNEAQ (reference sequence). The DNA of the CDR3 is TGTGCCAGCAGCCAGTCCCTATGGGCAAACTATGGCTACACCTTC. This translates into CASSQSLWANYGYTF.

The rearrangement joins TRBV12-5 to TRBJ2-7, with 10 nucleotides matching TRBD2. The CDR3 runs 17 residues. The V gene end was trimmed by 0 bases and the J gene end by 0 bases; junction bases not matched to a gene: 5. CDR1 and CDR2 from the germline V gene are LGHNT and FRNRAP. CDR3 region: CASGLVLAGGSSYEQYF. The CDR3 DNA reads as TGTGCTAGTGGTTTGGTTTTAGCGGGGGGAAGCTCCTACGAGCAGTACTTC.

The V call is TRBV7-7, the J call TRBJ2-5; possibly TRBD2 for D (5 bases). Trimming pared 6 bases from V and 1 base from J, leaving 12 bases between. The CDR3 covers 14 residues. Germline V gives CDR1 SSHAT, CDR2 FNYEAQ (reference sequence). The CDR3 protein is CASSLEGAQETQYF. The CDR3 DNA follows: TGTGCCAGCAGTCTCGAGGGAGCCCAAGAGACCCAGTACTTC.

This clone appeared a few times. V and J are TRBV7-9 and TRBJ1-1, with D perhaps matching TRBD1 (6 bases). With 5 bases removed from V and 0 bases from J, the gap between germline ends came to 16 bases. This CDR3 has 16 amino acids. The V gene's germline CDR1 is SEHNR and CDR2 FQNEAQ (reference sequence). CDR3 amino acids: CASSQDRLGVNTEAFF. In nucleotides, the CDR3 is TGTGCCAGCAGCCAAGACAGGTTAGGGGTGAACACTGAAGCTTTCTTT.

The chain links TRBV7-2 to TRBJ1-1; 9 positions agree with TRBD1. The trim removed 5 bases at V and 5 bases at J, leaving 6 bases unmatched. This CDR3 has 14 residues. Germline assignment: CDR1 SGHTA and CDR2 FQGNSA. CDR3 DNA: TGTGCCAGCAGCCGAACAGGGGGCAATACTGAAGCTTTCTTT. It encodes CASSRTGGNTEAFF.

The chain is built from TRBV10-1 and TRBJ2-7, with 9 bases fitting TRBD1. With 7 bases clipped from V and 5 bases from J, the junction kept 12 bases outside the gene matches. Germline CDR1 reads WNHNN; CDR2 reads SYGVQD (reference sequence). This CDR3 spans 15 amino acids. CDR3 sequence reads: CASNPPGTGSHEQYF. The CDR3 DNA sequence: TGCGCCAGCAATCCACCCGGGACAGGGAGCCACGAGCAGTACTTC.

V is TRBV4-3 and J is TRBJ2-3; tentative D call: TRBD2 (5 bases). This CDR3 is built from 16 residues. V lost 4 bases to trimming and J lost 2 bases, with 16 bases between them. Germline V gene lookup returns CDR1 LGHNA and CDR2 YSLEER. This chain's CDR3 is CASSLVGLAATDTQYF. In DNA form, the CDR3 reads TGCGCCAGCAGCCTAGTAGGCCTAGCCGCCACAGATACGCAGTATTTT.

The V and J genes are TRBV6-5 and TRBJ1-2, with 7 positions matching TRBD1. Germline V gives CDR1 MNHEY, CDR2 SVGAGI. With V trimmed by 4 bases and J by 8 bases, 4 bases remained unmatched. This CDR3 comprises 12 residues. The CDR3 sequence: CASSSTQGGYTF. CDR3 nucleotide sequence: TGTGCCAGCAGTTCGACACAGGGGGGCTACACCTTC.

The chain combines TRBV5-8 with TRBJ2-2, with D perhaps TRBD2 (6 bases). The V end lost 4 bases, the J end lost 6 bases, and 22 bases lay between the germline ends. This CDR3 is 17 amino acids long. Germline loops: CDR1 SGHTS, CDR2 YDEGEE. The CDR3 here is CASSREQSMTAPGELFF. In DNA form, the CDR3 reads TGTGCCAGCAGCCGGGAGCAGAGTATGACAGCTCCCGGGGAGCTGTTTTTT.

CDR3 loop: CASRVRLATSEQYF. DNA for the CDR3: TGTGCCAGCAGAGTTAGGCTAGCGACGTCCGAGCAGTACTTC. This chain uses TRBV4-2 with TRBJ2-7; possibly TRBD2 for D (6 bases). Trimming cost V 6 bases and J 6 bases, with 18 bases left between them. CDR3 length: 14 residues. Germline V lookup: CDR1 LGHNA, CDR2 YNFKEQ.

The CDR3 nucleotides read TGTGCCAGCAGCCGATCTCAACAGGGTAACTATGGCTACACCTTC. Its translation: CASSRSQQGNYGYTF. The chain recombines TRBV5-4 with TRBJ1-2; the D gene is possibly TRBD1 (6 bases). Germline assignment: CDR1 SGHNT and CDR2 YYREEE (reference sequence). The V and J ends lost 4 bases and 1 base respectively, with 14 bases between them. CDR3 size: 15 residues.

V usage is TRBV25-1 and J usage is TRBJ2-5; weak D call: TRBD2 (7 bases). CDR3 length equals 16 residues. V lost 4 bases to trimming and J lost 3 bases, with 18 bases between them. Germline CDR1 MGHDK, CDR2 SYGVNS. Here the CDR3 reads CASSGGGRALEETQYF. In DNA, the CDR3 is TGTGCCAGCAGTGGGGGGGGCAGGGCTTTGGAAGAGACCCAGTACTTC.

This sequence joins TRBV6-5 and TRBJ2-6; no firm D call. Germline values: CDR1 MNHEY, CDR2 SVGAGI. The CDR3 runs to 14 residues. V lost 4 bases to trimming and J lost 0 bases, with 4 bases between them. The CDR3 reads CASSSSSGANVLTF. The CDR3 DNA follows: TGTGCCAGCAGTTCCAGCTCTGGGGCCAACGTCCTGACTTTC.

The chain carries TRBV6-1 and TRBJ2-7, with D uncertain. The CDR3 sequence is 14 residues long. Trimming pared 6 bases from V and 6 bases from J, leaving 18 bases between. Germline loops: CDR1 MNHNS, CDR2 SASEGT. The CDR3 region is CASSTKEVVTEQYF. CDR3 in DNA: TGTGCCAGCAGCACCAAAGAGGTAGTTACCGAGCAGTACTTC.

The J gene is TRBJ2-7, the V gene TRBV5-6, with a tentative D call TRBD2 (5 bases). CDR1 is SGHDT and CDR2 is YYEEEE in the germline V gene. The V gene lost 2 bases and the J gene lost 0 bases, with 15 bases spanning the gap. This CDR3 has 16 residues. The CDR3 region is CASSFYSSGSSYEQYF. CDR3 DNA sequence: TGTGCCAGCAGCTTCTACTCCAGCGGAAGCTCCTACGAGCAGTACTTC.

The chain combines TRBV29-1 with TRBJ2-3, with 12 bases aligning to TRBD2. CDR3 length: 14 amino acids. Germline CDR1 is SQVTM and CDR2 is ANQGSEA. The junction had 13 bases not matched to a gene; V was cut back by 4 bases and J by 14 bases. CDR3 amino acids: CSVVGRQTSGGRYF. CDR3 sequence (DNA): TGCAGCGTTGTCGGGCGGCAGACTAGCGGGGGTCGGTATTTT.

The V call is TRBV4-3, the J call TRBJ2-5, with 8 bases lining up with TRBD2. Germline CDR1 LGHNA, CDR2 YSLEER. The CDR3 loop spans 16 amino acids. The junction had 7 bases not matched to a gene; V was cut back by 3 bases and J by 1 base. The CDR3 nucleotides read TGCGCCAGCAGCCAGTACTATGGACTAGCCCAAGAGACCCAGTACTTC. Its protein is CASSQYYGLAQETQYF.

This clone was detected once. CDR3 nucleotide sequence: TGTGCCAGCAGCTGGGACAGGGTTCACAACGAGCAGTACTTC. Translated: CASSWDRVHNEQYF. V and J are TRBV5-6 and TRBJ2-7; 9 bases are shared with TRBD1. This CDR3 comprises 14 residues. With V trimmed by 3 bases and J by 5 bases, 6 bases remained unmatched. Germline CDR1 is SGHDT and CDR2 is YYEEEE.